These 10 T cell receptor beta chains came from one sample sequenced in a study of blood T cell repertoires in COVID-19 (dated by TCRdb to the early 2020s). The protocol used for the library was the immunoSEQ multiplex PCR assay. Entries here come from immuneACCESS through TCRdb and include only in-frame sequences with V and J called. Some clones fail to appear in such tables; in the studies checked, an unresolved V gene covers under half of the shortfall, and the cause of the remainder is unknown. A total of about 84,000 clones appear in this sample, about 83% of them only once. Of the sample, 30% to 45% is held by the ten largest clones. Material: peripheral blood. Every receptor here comes from a man older than 75 with active or convalescent COVID-19.

The chain couples TRBV2 to TRBJ2-4, with 7 bases aligning to TRBD2. The V gene's germline CDR1 is SNHLY and CDR2 FYNNEI. The V and J ends lost 8 bases and 3 bases, in that order; junction bases with no gene match: 4. The CDR3 contains 13 residues. The CDR3: CASGRVGKNIQYF. For the CDR3, the DNA is TGTGCCAGCGGGAGGGTTGGCAAAAACATTCAGTACTTC.

The J gene is TRBJ1-6, the V gene TRBV5-1; the match to TRBD1 covers 7 bases. Germline V CDR1 and CDR2: SGHRS, YFSETQ. CDR3 length equals 16 residues. V was pared by 0 bases and J by 10 bases, with 10 bases of the junction left unmatched. The CDR3 protein is CASSLAGDREVSPLHF. The CDR3 DNA follows: TGCGCCAGCAGCTTGGCCGGTGACAGGGAGGTGTCACCCCTCCACTTT.

The V call is TRBV11-2, the J call TRBJ2-7; 8 bases fit TRBD2. V was pared by 5 bases and J by 2 bases, with 5 bases of the junction left unmatched. CDR1 is SGHAT and CDR2 is FQNNGV in the germline V gene. This CDR3 comprises 14 residues. The CDR3 protein is CASSLSGGPYEQYF. The CDR3 bases are TGTGCCAGCAGCCTAAGCGGGGGACCCTACGAGCAGTACTTC.

The chain uses TRBV30 and TRBJ1-4, with no clear D. This CDR3 contains 12 residues. Germline-derived CDR1 and CDR2 are GTSNPN and SVGIG (reference sequence). V lost 1 base and J 5 bases, leaving 5 bases between the germline ends. Here the CDR3 reads CAWSELNEKLFF. CDR3 bases: TGTGCCTGGAGTGAACTGAATGAAAAACTGTTTTTT.

About this clone: Other DNA variants within this sample encode the same CDR3. The rearrangement links TRBV20-1 to TRBJ2-5; D gene uncertain. The CDR3 has 10 residues. Per the germline V gene, CDR1 is DFQATT and CDR2 is SNEGSKA (reference sequence). V gave up 6 bases and J gave up 2 bases, with 4 bases separating them. CDR3 in amino acids: CSARQETQYF. The CDR3 DNA follows: TGCAGTGCCCGGCAAGAGACCCAGTACTTC.

The J gene is TRBJ2-7, the V gene TRBV15; TRBD1 aligns across 10 bases. Looked up from germline, CDR1 is LNHNV and CDR2 is YYDKDF (reference sequence). J gave up 2 bases and V 4 bases, and 5 bases lay outside the gene matches. CDR3 length: 15 residues. In nucleotides, the CDR3 is TGTGCCACCAGCAAAGGACAGGGGGGTCCCTACGAGCAGTACTTC. It specifies CATSKGQGGPYEQYF.

The CDR3 DNA reads TGCAGCGGTATCCGGGGGGCCGGGACCGGGGAGCTGTTTTTT. Translated, it gives CSGIRGAGTGELFF. The V call is TRBV29-1, the J call TRBJ2-2, with D maybe TRBD2 (7 bases). Germline CDR1 SQVTM, CDR2 ANQGSEA. The CDR3 has 14 residues. Trimming took off 7 bases at V and 5 bases at J, with 17 bases between the two ends.

The J gene is TRBJ1-5, the V gene TRBV2, with a possible D match to TRBD1 (5 bases). Germline loops: CDR1 SNHLY, CDR2 FYNNEI. CDR3 size: 15 residues. Trimming stripped 4 bases from V and 2 bases from J, with 12 bases between. CDR3 bases: TGTGCCAGCAGTGTGGAGGGGCAGGGCAATCAGCCCCAGCATTTT. Its translation: CASSVEGQGNQPQHF.

The gene calls are TRBV2 and TRBJ2-1, with TRBD2 matching 9 bases. Losses at the gene ends were 3 bases for V and 4 bases for J; bases not matched to a gene: 4. In germline, CDR1 is SNHLY, CDR2 FYNNEI. The CDR3 is made up of 15 amino acids. The CDR3 sequence: CASSDWTSAYNEQFF. The CDR3 DNA reads as TGTGCCAGCAGTGACTGGACTAGCGCATACAATGAGCAGTTCTTC.

This clone was counted between two and nine times. The chain has TRBV5-8 and TRBJ1-4; TRBD1 is a possible D gene (6 bases). Germline CDR1 reads SGHTS; CDR2 reads YDEGEE. Deletions cut 1 base from V and 0 bases from J, with 10 bases between. CDR3 length: 16 amino acids. CDR3 nucleotides: TGTGCCAGCAGCTTGACAGGGTTTGCAACTAATGAAAAACTGTTTTTT. Its protein product is CASSLTGFATNEKLFF.